A single sample gave rise to the 22 T cell receptor beta chains below, sequenced in a study of shared clonotypes between healthy human individuals. Sequenced by immunoSEQ multiplex PCR; TCRdb stores in-frame clones only, minus some. Counted here are about 870,000 clones, 92% occurring once; the ten biggest clones make up around 24%. Selected positively for CCR7 and CD45RO-negative, naive CD8 cells excluded terminally differentiated effector memory CD45RA+ cells. Material for sequencing was naive CD8+ T cells sorted from blood. The receptors were sampled from a man aged 25-45 years in good health.

This chain uses TRBV14 with TRBJ2-1, with D hard to call. This CDR3 comprises 19 residues. V shed 1 base and J shed 1 base, with 20 bases lying between them. Germline V gene lookup returns CDR1 SGHDN and CDR2 FVKESK. CDR3: CASSQGVDPAPPSYNEQFF. CDR3 coding DNA: TGTGCCAGCAGCCAAGGGGTGGACCCCGCCCCCCCTTCCTACAATGAGCAGTTCTTC.

This clone was observed a handful of times. V is TRBV12-5 and J is TRBJ2-3; TRBD2 matches at 7 bases. The J segment lost 4 bases and the V segment lost 7 bases, leaving 8 bases of the junction unmatched. CDR1 is LGHNT, CDR2 FRNRAP, per germline. The CDR3 runs 14 residues. CDR3 coding DNA: TGTGCTAGTGTAGAAGGGGCGGGGGCAGATACGCAGTATTTT. Its protein is CASVEGAGADTQYF.

To note about this clone: The same CDR3 also results from other DNA sequences found in this sample. This chain connects TRBV6-1 to TRBJ2-1, with a tentative D call TRBD2 (6 bases). Trimming removed 4 bases at V and 4 bases at J, with 8 bases between. Per the germline V gene, CDR1 is MNHNS and CDR2 is SASEGT. The CDR3 totals 13 residues. The chain's CDR3 is CASSVSGYNEQFF. As DNA, the CDR3 is TGTGCCAGCAGTGTGAGCGGGTACAATGAGCAGTTCTTC.

V is TRBV7-9 and J is TRBJ2-1; the match to TRBD2 covers 9 bases. The CDR3 consists of 16 residues. Trimming took 5 bases from V and 8 from J; bases not matched to a gene: 13. Per germline, CDR1 SEHNR and CDR2 FQNEAQ (reference sequence). The CDR3 DNA reads TGTGCCAGCAGCCGCGGGAGGGCCTCTTCTAACCATGAGCAGTTCTTC. This sequence encodes CASSRGRASSNHEQFF.

V and J are TRBV30 and TRBJ2-5; 7 bases align to TRBD2. Germline V gene sequence: CDR1 GTSNPN, CDR2 SVGIG (reference sequence). The CDR3 covers 15 residues. With V trimmed by 0 bases and J by 1 base, 5 bases remained unmatched. CDR3 bases: TGTGCCTGGAGTGTAGCCCTAGCGGCCCAAGAGACCCAGTACTTC. This codes for CAWSVALAAQETQYF.

This sequence joins TRBV29-1 and TRBJ2-2; 9 bases are a match to TRBD1. The CDR3 sequence is 16 residues long. Unmatched junction bases numbered 5, after V lost 0 bases and J lost 3 bases. Germline V gives CDR1 SQVTM, CDR2 ANQGSEA. The CDR3 is CSVEDTGGAYTGELFF. CDR3 in DNA: TGCAGCGTTGAAGATACAGGGGGCGCGTACACCGGGGAGCTGTTTTTT.

This chain links TRBV5-1 with TRBJ2-7, with D maybe TRBD1 (6 bases). The germline V gene encodes CDR1 SGHRS and CDR2 YFSETQ. V was pared by 4 bases and J by 3 bases, with 11 bases between. This CDR3 comprises 13 residues. CDR3 loop: CASSPSDSYEQYF. DNA for the CDR3: TGCGCCAGCAGCCCATCGGACAGCTACGAGCAGTACTTC.

This chain uses TRBV12-1 with TRBJ1-5. TRBV12-1 is shown as a pseudogene. The CDR3 contains 22 residues. The CDR3 DNA follows: TGTGCCAGCAGCTTTCCTGGGGGGTGGTTAGGACAACGGACCGGGTGGAAGAAAGCCCAGCATTTT. The encoded protein is CASSFPGGWLGQRTGWKKAQHF.

V and J are TRBV30 and TRBJ2-7; D possibly matches TRBD1 or TRBD2 (5 bases each). V lost 0 bases to trimming and J lost 2 bases, with 8 bases between them. This CDR3 has 13 residues. The germline gives CDR1 GTSNPN, CDR2 SVGIG (reference sequence). CDR3 coding DNA: TGTGCCTGGAGTGTCGGGACGGCCTACGAGCAGTACTTC. Translating it yields CAWSVGTAYEQYF. Full variable domain (remainder filled in from reference TRBV30 and TRBJ2-7): SQTIHQWPATLVQPVGSPLSLECTVEGTSNPNLYWYRQAAGRGLQLLFYSVGIGQISSEVPQNLSASRPQDRQFILSSKKLLLSDSGFYLCAWSVGTAYEQYFGPGTRLTVT.

This clone was observed a single time. This chain links TRBV9 with TRBJ2-5; D not resolved. Germline-derived CDR1 and CDR2 are SGDLS and YYNGEE. Trimming took 3 bases from V and 7 from J, leaving 13 bases between them. The length of the CDR3 is 13 residues. The CDR3 nucleotides read TGTGCCAGCAGCGACAGTAGCTTTGGGACCCAGTACTTC. This codes for CASSDSSFGTQYF.

In its sample, this clone was seen a few times. The chain is built from TRBV16 and TRBJ1-1, with D uncertain. Germline values: CDR1 KGHSY, CDR2 FQNENV. Trimming stripped 5 bases from V and 0 bases from J, with 7 bases between. This CDR3 comprises 13 residues. DNA for the CDR3: TGTGCCAGCAGCGCGAAGTTGAACACTGAAGCTTTCTTT. Translating gives CASSAKLNTEAFF.

This clone was counted a single time. The genes are TRBV27 and TRBJ2-7; 11 nucleotides line up with TRBD2. The germline V gene encodes CDR1 MNHEY and CDR2 SMNVEV (reference sequence). CDR3 size: 16 residues. The J segment lost 2 bases and the V segment lost 2 bases, leaving 5 bases of the junction unmatched. CDR3 protein: CASSLKGLAVTYEQYF. The CDR3 nucleotides read TGTGCCAGCAGTTTAAAGGGACTAGCGGTAACCTACGAGCAGTACTTC.

This chain links TRBV5-8 with TRBJ1-5, with D perhaps matching TRBD1 (5 bases). V lost 0 bases, J lost 0 bases, and 19 bases lay in between. The CDR3 consists of 19 residues. Per the germline V gene, CDR1 is SGHTS and CDR2 is YDEGEE. The CDR3 is CASSLGLTETTYSNQPQHF. CDR3 in DNA: TGTGCCAGCAGCTTGGGGTTGACAGAAACAACCTATAGCAATCAGCCCCAGCATTTT.

The chain links TRBV14 to TRBJ2-1; a weak D match, TRBD1 (6 bases). Germline assignment: CDR1 SGHDN and CDR2 FVKESK. Trimming stripped 2 bases from V and 4 bases from J, with 21 bases between. The CDR3 is 18 amino acids. CDR3 amino acids: CASSQRGGLRRTYNEQFF. The DNA for the CDR3 is TGTGCCAGCAGCCAAAGAGGGGGTCTCCGTCGTACATACAATGAGCAGTTCTTC.

V gene TRBV30 combines with J gene TRBJ1-1; no clear D. The germline V and J ends were trimmed by 0 bases and 0 bases, with 5 bases remaining between them. Germline V gene data show CDR1 as GTSNPN and CDR2 as SVGIG (reference sequence). The CDR3 sequence is 13 residues long. The CDR3 bases are TGTGCCTGGAGTGTAGGATTGAACACTGAAGCTTTCTTT. Its translation is CAWSVGLNTEAFF.

This rearrangement joins TRBV14 to TRBJ2-1; D not certain. The CDR3 consists of 13 residues. V lost 1 base to trimming and J lost 5 bases, with 6 bases between them. CDR1 is SGHDN and CDR2 is FVKESK in the germline V gene. CDR3 loop: CASSQVQNNEQFF. CDR3 sequence (DNA): TGTGCCAGCAGCCAAGTACAGAACAATGAGCAGTTCTTC. Full variable domain (rest looked up from reference TRBV14 and TRBJ2-1): EAGVTQFPSHSVIEKGQTVTLRCDPISGHDNLYWYRRVMGKEIKFLLHFVKESKQDESGMPNNRFLAERTGGTYSTLKVQPAELEDSGVYFCASSQVQNNEQFFGPGTRLTVL.

The chain joins TRBV5-1 to TRBJ2-7; D remains ambiguous. Germline CDR1 reads SGHRS; CDR2 reads YFSETQ. This CDR3 has 14 amino acids. V was trimmed by 1 base and J by 0 bases, leaving 8 bases between them. CDR3 DNA sequence: TGCGCCAGCAGCTTGTCCCCGGGCTCCTACGAGCAGTACTTC. This codes for CASSLSPGSYEQYF.

V is TRBV5-4 and J is TRBJ1-5; TRBD1 aligns across 9 bases. Germline V gene lookup returns CDR1 SGHNT and CDR2 YYREEE (reference sequence). Losses at the gene ends were 4 bases for V and 3 bases for J; bases not matched to a gene: 8. The CDR3 extends over 16 amino acids. CDR3 bases: TGTGCCAGCAGCCGATACGGACAGGGGACCAATCAGCCCCAGCATTTT. As protein: CASSRYGQGTNQPQHF. Drawing the rest from reference TRBV5-4 and TRBJ1-5, the complete variable domain is ETGVTQSPTHLIKTRGQQVTLRCSSQSGHNTVSWYQQALGQGPQFIFQYYREEENGRGNFPPRFSGLQFPNYSSELNVNALELDDSALYLCASSRYGQGTNQPQHFGDGTRLSIL.

V is TRBV7-2 and J is TRBJ2-7, with a tentative D call TRBD1 (6 bases). This CDR3 comprises 13 residues. The germline V and J ends were trimmed by 5 bases and 0 bases, with 8 bases remaining between them. Germline loops: CDR1 SGHTA, CDR2 FQGNSA. The CDR3 DNA reads TGTGCCAGCAGCCGGACAGCCTCCTACGAGCAGTACTTC. Protein product: CASSRTASYEQYF.

The gene calls are TRBV14 and TRBJ2-1; maybe TRBD2 (6 bases). CDR1 SGHDN and CDR2 FVKESK come from the germline V gene. The length of the CDR3 is 14 residues. The ends were cut back, 0 bases at V and 8 bases at J, with 11 bases in the middle. CDR3 loop: CASSQDVVADEQFF. The CDR3 nucleotides read TGTGCCAGCAGCCAAGACGTGGTAGCGGATGAGCAGTTCTTC.

Worth noting for this clone: The sample has other DNA sequences that encode this CDR3 too. The chain joins TRBV7-6 to TRBJ2-1; D gene ambiguous. This CDR3 contains 13 residues. V gave up 0 bases and J gave up 9 bases, with 9 bases separating them. CDR1 and CDR2 from the germline V gene are SGHVS and FNYEAQ. The CDR3: CASSLAGLVEQFF. The DNA of the CDR3 is TGTGCCAGCAGCTTAGCTGGTCTAGTTGAGCAGTTCTTC.

This chain joins TRBV11-2 and TRBJ2-7, with D tentatively TRBD2 (6 bases). V dropped 3 bases and J dropped 5 bases, with 14 bases sitting between them. The germline V gene encodes CDR1 SGHAT and CDR2 FQNNGV. This CDR3 comprises 14 residues. CDR3 nucleotides: TGTGCCAGCAGCTTCACTAGCCCACGAGACGAGCAGTACTTC. This codes for CASSFTSPRDEQYF.